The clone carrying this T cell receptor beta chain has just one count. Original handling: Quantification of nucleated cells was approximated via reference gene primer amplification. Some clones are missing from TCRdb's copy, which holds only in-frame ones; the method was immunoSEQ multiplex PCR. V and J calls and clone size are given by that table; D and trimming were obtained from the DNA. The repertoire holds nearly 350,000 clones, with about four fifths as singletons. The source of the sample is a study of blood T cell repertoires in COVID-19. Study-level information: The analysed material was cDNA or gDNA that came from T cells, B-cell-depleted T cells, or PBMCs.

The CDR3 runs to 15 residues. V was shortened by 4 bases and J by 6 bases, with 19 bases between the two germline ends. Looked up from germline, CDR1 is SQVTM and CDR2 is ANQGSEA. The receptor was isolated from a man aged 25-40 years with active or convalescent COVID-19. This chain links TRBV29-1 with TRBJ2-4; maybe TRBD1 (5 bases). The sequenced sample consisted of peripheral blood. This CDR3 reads CSVAVRVLARNIQYF. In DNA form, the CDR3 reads TGCAGCGTTGCCGTCAGGGTCCTGGCTAGAAACATTCAGTACTTC.